This T cell receptor beta chain was retrieved from a study of OX40 agonist ivuxolimab in advanced cancers. Profiled with immunoSEQ multiplex PCR; TCRdb holds only in-frame clones, not every one. Of just under 95,000 clones in the sample, 87% were seen once. The germline CDR1 and CDR2 sequences are SGHTA and FQGTGA. This CDR3 has 18 amino acids. V was pared by 5 bases and J by 1 base, with 11 bases of the junction left unmatched. The material was CD4+ or CD8+ T cells sorted from blood, obtained in a trial of the OX40 agonist ivuxolimab. The gene calls are TRBV7-3 and TRBJ2-3; 11 bases are shared with TRBD2. The source is an adult with an advanced solid tumor such as melanoma, head and neck, liver or kidney cancer. The DNA of the CDR3 is TGTGCCAGCAGCGTCCAACCGCCGGGACTAGCGGGCACAGATACGCAGTATTTT. This gives the protein CASSVQPPGLAGTDTQYF. The whole variable domain, remainder taken from reference TRBV7-3 and TRBJ2-3, is GAGVSQTPSNKVTEKGKYVELRCDPISGHTALYWYRQSLGQGPEFLIYFQGTGAADDSGLPNDRFFAVRPEGSVSTLKIQRTERGDSAVYLCASSVQPPGLAGTDTQYFGPGTRLTVL.